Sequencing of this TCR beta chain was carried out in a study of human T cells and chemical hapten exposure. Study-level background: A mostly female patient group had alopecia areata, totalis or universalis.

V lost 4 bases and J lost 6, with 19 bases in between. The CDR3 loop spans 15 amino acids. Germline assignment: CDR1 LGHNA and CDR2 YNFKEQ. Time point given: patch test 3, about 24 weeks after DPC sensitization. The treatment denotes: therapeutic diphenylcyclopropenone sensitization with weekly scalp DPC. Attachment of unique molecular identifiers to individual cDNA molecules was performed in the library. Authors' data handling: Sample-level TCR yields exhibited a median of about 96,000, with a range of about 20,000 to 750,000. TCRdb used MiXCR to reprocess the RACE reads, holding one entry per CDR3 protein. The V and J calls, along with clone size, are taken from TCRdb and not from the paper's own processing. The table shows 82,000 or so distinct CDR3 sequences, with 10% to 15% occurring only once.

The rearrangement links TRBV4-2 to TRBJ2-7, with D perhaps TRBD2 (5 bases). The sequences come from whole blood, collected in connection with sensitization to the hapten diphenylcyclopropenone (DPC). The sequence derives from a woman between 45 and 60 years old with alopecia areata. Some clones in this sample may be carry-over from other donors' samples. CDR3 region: CASSRSTREPPEQYF. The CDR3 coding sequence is TGTGCCAGCAGCCGAAGTACGAGGGAGCCCCCCGAGCAGTACTTC.